This TCR beta chain appears in the sequencing data of a study of glioma-infiltrating T cells after dendritic cell vaccination. Across the study: Treatment, given 2003 to 2012, was autologous tumor lysate-pulsed dendritic cell vaccination.

The immunoSEQ assay amplified TCRB CDR3 from up to roughly 2 ug DNA. Amplification used 60 V beta primers and 13 J beta primers. Only in-frame clones appear in the TCRdb table, and some are missing; sequencing was by immunoSEQ multiplex PCR. The sample yields about 64,000 clones, approximately 78% seen once. All glioblastoma patients lacked an isocitrate dehydrogenase mutation. Trimming removed 10 bases from V and 5 bases from J; junction bases left unmatched: 16. The CDR3 extends over 15 amino acids. Germline V gives CDR1 MDHEN, CDR2 SYDVKM. The rearrangement joins TRBV28 to TRBJ1-1; 7 bases are a match to TRBD1. The sequences come from blood, collected before dendritic cell vaccination. This TCR was sampled from a human donor with glioblastoma. CDR3 bases: TGTGCCACCATGGAGGGGGCCATCCGGGGGACTGAAGCTTTCTTT. Protein product: CATMEGAIRGTEAFF.